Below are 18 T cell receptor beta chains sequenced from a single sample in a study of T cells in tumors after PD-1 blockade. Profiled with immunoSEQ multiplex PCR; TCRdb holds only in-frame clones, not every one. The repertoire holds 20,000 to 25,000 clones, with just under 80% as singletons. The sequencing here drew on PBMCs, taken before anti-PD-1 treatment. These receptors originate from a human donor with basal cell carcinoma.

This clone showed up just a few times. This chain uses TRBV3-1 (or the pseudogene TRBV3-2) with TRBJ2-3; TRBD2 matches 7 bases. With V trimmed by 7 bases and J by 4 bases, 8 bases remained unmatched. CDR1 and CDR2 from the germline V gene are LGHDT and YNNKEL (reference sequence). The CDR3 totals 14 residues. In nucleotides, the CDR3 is TGTGCCAGCACCCGGACGGGGGGACCAGATACGCAGTATTTT. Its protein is CASTRTGGPDTQYF.

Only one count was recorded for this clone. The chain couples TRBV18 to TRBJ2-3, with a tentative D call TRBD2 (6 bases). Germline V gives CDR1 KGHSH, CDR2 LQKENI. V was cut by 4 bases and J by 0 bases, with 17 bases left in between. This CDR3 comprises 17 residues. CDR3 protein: CASSRPEGGPSTDTQYF. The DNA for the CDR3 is TGTGCCAGCTCACGCCCGGAGGGTGGCCCAAGCACAGATACGCAGTATTTT.

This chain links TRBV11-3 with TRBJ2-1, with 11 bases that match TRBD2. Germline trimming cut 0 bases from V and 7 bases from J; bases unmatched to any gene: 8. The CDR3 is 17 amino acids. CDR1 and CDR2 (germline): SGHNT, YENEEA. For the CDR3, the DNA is TGTGCCAGCAGCTTAGATCAGGGACTAGCGGCTGGGAATGAGCAGTTCTTC. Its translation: CASSLDQGLAAGNEQFF.

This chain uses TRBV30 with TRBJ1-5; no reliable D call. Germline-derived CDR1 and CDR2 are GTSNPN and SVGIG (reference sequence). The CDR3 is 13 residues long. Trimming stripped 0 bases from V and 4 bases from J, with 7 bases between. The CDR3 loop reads CAWSVGPNQPQHF. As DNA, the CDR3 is TGTGCCTGGAGTGTTGGTCCGAATCAGCCCCAGCATTTT.

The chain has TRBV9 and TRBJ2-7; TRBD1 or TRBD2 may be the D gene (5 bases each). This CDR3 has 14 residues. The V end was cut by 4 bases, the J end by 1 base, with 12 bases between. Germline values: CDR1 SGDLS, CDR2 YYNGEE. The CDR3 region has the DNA TGTGCCAGCAGCCCGGGACCGCTATCCTACGAGCAGTACTTC. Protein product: CASSPGPLSYEQYF. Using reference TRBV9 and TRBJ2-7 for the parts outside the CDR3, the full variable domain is DSGVTQTPKHLITATGQRVTLRCSPRSGDLSVYWYQQSLDQGLQFLIQYYNGEERAKGNILERFSAQQFPDLHSELNLSSLELGDSALYFCASSPGPLSYEQYFGPGTRLTVT.

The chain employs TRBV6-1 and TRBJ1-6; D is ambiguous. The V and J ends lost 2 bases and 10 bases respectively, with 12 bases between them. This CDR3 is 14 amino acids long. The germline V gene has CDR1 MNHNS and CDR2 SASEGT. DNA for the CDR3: TGTGCCAGCAGTGAACAGAGGGCCGGATCACCCCTCCACTTT. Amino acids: CASSEQRAGSPLHF.

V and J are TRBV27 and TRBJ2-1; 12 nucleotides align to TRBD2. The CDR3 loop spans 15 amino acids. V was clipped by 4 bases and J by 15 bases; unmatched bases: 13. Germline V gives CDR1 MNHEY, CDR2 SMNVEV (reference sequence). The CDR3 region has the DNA TGTGCCAGCAGTTCCATCACCCTAGCGGGAGGGCCTCCGTTCTTC. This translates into CASSSITLAGGPPFF.

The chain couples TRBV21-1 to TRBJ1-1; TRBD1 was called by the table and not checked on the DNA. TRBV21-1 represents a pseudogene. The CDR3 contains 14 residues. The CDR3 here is CASTWDRAYTEAFF. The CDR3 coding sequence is TGTGCCAGCACCTGGGACAGGGCGTACACTGAAGCTTTCTTT.

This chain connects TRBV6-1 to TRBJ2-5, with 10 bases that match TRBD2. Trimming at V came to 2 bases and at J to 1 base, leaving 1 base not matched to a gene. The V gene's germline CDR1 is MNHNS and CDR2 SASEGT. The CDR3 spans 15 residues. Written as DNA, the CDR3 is TGTGCCAGCAGTGAACTAGCGGGAGTCCAAGAGACCCAGTACTTC. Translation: CASSELAGVQETQYF.

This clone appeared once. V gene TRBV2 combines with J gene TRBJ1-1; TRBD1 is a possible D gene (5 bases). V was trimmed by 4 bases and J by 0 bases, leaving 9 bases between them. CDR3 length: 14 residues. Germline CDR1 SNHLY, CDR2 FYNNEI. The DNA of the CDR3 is TGTGCCAGCAGTGGGACACGAATGAACACTGAAGCTTTCTTT. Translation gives CASSGTRMNTEAFF.

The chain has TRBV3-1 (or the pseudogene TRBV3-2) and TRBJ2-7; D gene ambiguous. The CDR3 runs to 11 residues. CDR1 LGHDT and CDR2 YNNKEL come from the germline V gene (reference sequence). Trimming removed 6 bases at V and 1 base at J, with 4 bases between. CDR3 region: CASSGSYEQYF. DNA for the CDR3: TGTGCCAGCAGTGGGTCCTACGAGCAGTACTTC.

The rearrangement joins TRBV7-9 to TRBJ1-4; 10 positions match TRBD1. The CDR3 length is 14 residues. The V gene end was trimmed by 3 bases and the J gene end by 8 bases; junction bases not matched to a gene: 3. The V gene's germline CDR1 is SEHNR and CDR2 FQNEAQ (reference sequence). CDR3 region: CASSFGTGVEKLFF. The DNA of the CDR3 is TGTGCCAGCAGCTTTGGGACAGGGGTAGAAAAACTGTTTTTT.

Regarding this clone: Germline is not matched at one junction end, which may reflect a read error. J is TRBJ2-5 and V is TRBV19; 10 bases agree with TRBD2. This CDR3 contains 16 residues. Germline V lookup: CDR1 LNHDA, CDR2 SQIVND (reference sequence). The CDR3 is CASSVDLAGVGETQYF. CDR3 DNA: TGTGCCAGTAGTGTAGACCTAGCGGGAGTCGGAGAGACCCAGTACTTC.

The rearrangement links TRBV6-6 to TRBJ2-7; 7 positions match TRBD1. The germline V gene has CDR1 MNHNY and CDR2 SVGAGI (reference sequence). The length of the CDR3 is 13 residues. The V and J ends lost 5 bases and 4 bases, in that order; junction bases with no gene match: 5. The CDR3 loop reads CASSPGQRYEQYF. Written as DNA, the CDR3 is TGTGCCAGCAGTCCGGGACAGAGGTACGAGCAGTACTTC.

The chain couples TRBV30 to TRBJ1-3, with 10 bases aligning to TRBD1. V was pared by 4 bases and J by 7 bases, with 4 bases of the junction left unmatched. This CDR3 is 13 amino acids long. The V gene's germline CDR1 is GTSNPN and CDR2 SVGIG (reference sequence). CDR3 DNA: TGTGCCTGGATGCGACAGGGGGCCAACACCATATATTTT. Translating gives CAWMRQGANTIYF. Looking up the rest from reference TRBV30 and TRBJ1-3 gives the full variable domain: SQTIHQWPATLVQPVGSPLSLECTVEGTSNPNLYWYRQAAGRGLQLLFYSVGIGQISSEVPQNLSASRPQDRQFILSSKKLLLSDSGFYLCAWMRQGANTIYFGEGSWLTVV.

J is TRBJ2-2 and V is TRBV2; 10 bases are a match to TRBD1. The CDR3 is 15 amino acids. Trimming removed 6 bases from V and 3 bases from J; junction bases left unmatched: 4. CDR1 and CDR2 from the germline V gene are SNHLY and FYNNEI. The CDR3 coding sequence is TGTGCCAGCAGCAGGACAGGGGGGGACACCGGGGAGCTGTTTTTT. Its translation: CASSRTGGDTGELFF.

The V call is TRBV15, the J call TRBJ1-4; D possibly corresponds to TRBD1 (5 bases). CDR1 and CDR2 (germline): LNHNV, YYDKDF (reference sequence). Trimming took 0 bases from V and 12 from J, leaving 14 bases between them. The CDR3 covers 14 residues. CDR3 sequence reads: CATSREGGLGELFF. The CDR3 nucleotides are TGTGCCACCAGCAGAGAGGGGGGTTTGGGGGAACTGTTTTTT.

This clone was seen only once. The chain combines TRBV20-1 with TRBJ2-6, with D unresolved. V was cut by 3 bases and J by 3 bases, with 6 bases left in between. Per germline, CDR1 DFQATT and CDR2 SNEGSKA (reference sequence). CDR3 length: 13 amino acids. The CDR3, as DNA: TGCAGTGCTAGTCGGATTGGGGCCAACGTCCTGACTTTC. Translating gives CSASRIGANVLTF.